The clone carrying this T cell receptor beta chain was counted many times. Its antigen is unidentified. The source of the sample is a study of human T cells and chemical hapten exposure. Study as a whole: Researchers reported sensitizing a roughly 2 cm by roughly 2 cm upper inner arm skin site with 2% DPC. Study observations and caveats: Relative to control repertoires, expanded TCRs gave rise to significantly more large CDR3 similarity clusters. DPC sensitization did not alter TCRs above 1 in 1000 frequency.

Time point in this sample: patch test 1, 2 weeks after DPC sensitization. Stated treatment: therapeutic diphenylcyclopropenone sensitization with weekly scalp DPC. The germline CDR1 and CDR2 sequences are KGHSH and LQKENI. Between the trimmed V and J ends, which lost 2 bases and 2 bases, there was a span of 9 bases. The CDR3 extends over 14 amino acids. Individual cDNA molecules received unique molecular identifiers in the library. From the RACE reads, TCRdb called clonotypes with MiXCR, one entry per CDR3 protein. This table has a few hundred thousand distinct CDR3 sequences, 4% to 5.5% appearing once.

Sequenced material: whole blood, taken in connection with sensitization to the hapten diphenylcyclopropenone (DPC). The chain has TRBV18 and TRBJ1-2; D is possibly TRBD1 (5 bases). The TCR comes from a woman in her 50s with alopecia areata. Some clones in this sample may be carry-over from other donors' samples. The CDR3 nucleotides read TGTGCCAGCTCACCAGTCAGGGTCAACTATGGCTACACCTTC. Protein: CASSPVRVNYGYTF.